Reported below is one T cell receptor (beta chain). The source of the sample is a study of blood T cell repertoires in COVID-19. The wider study: T cells, B-cell-depleted T cells, or PBMCs provided the cDNA or gDNA that served as material.

Donors of Cohort 3 who recovered were those that had two negative PCRs, clearance, or symptom resolution. Authors' analysis steps: Researchers report that nucleated cell counts were estimated from reference gene primer amplification. TCRdb's table, derived via immunoSEQ multiplex PCR, lists solely in-frame clones and lacks some. From that table come the V and J calls and clone size; the DNA was used to work out D and trimming. Of some 330,000 clones in the sample, over 75% were seen once. This CDR3 contains 17 residues. Germline loops: CDR1 KGHSH, CDR2 LQKENI. The V end was cut by 1 base, the J end by 0 bases, with 12 bases between.

The rearrangement links TRBV18 to TRBJ1-4, with TRBD1 as a possible D gene (5 bases). This sequence was found in a man aged 25 to 40 who had recovered from COVID-19. Material for sequencing was PBMCs or T cells enriched from blood (not recorded which). The CDR3 loop is CASSPRPTTATNEKLFF. The CDR3 DNA sequence: TGTGCCAGCTCACCACGGCCTACGACAGCAACTAATGAAAAACTGTTTTTT.